These T cell receptor beta chains were read from a single sample in a study of blood T cell repertoires in COVID-19. Sequenced by immunoSEQ multiplex PCR; TCRdb stores in-frame clones only, minus some. The sample has about 70,000 clones, roughly 86% seen once. Sequences were obtained from peripheral blood. The receptors shown here come from a woman aged 70-85 years with acute or convalescent COVID-19. Both conserved end residues are trimmed from each CDR3. The D gene is left open where the match is weak.

d_call: .; v_call: TRBV18; j_call: TRBJ1-2; cdr3_aa: ASSPSQGDYGYT
d_call: TRBD1; v_call: TRBV5-1; j_call: TRBJ2-1; cdr3_aa: ASSSMGQGANEQF
d_call: .; v_call: TRBV9; j_call: TRBJ2-3; cdr3_aa: ASSWGGYTDTQY
d_call: TRBD2; v_call: TRBV19; j_call: TRBJ2-7; cdr3_aa: ASRLAGEGAYEQY
d_call: .; v_call: TRBV28; j_call: TRBJ1-4; cdr3_aa: ASSAHMVGKLF
d_call: TRBD1; v_call: TRBV2; j_call: TRBJ1-5; cdr3_aa: ASSEGKGTGEGRNQPQH
d_call: .; v_call: TRBV7-8; j_call: TRBJ2-5; cdr3_aa: ASSLEIAGPQETQY
d_call: TRBD2; v_call: TRBV11-3; j_call: TRBJ2-1; cdr3_aa: ASSLDLADNEQF
d_call: TRBD1; v_call: TRBV6-5; j_call: TRBJ1-6; cdr3_aa: ASSGTEYSPLH
d_call: .; v_call: TRBV11-3; j_call: TRBJ2-7; cdr3_aa: ASSLGEGSLYEQY
d_call: .; v_call: TRBV30; j_call: TRBJ2-5; cdr3_aa: AWSLGSETQY
d_call: TRBD1; v_call: TRBV6-6; j_call: TRBJ1-1; cdr3_aa: ASSIGTGGTEAF
d_call: .; v_call: TRBV30; j_call: TRBJ2-5; cdr3_aa: AWSGGETQY
d_call: .; v_call: TRBV2; j_call: TRBJ1-5; cdr3_aa: ASSEATNQPQH
d_call: TRBD1; v_call: TRBV25-1; j_call: TRBJ1-1; cdr3_aa: ASSDPGGGGTEAF
d_call: TRBD1; v_call: TRBV27; j_call: TRBJ1-5; cdr3_aa: ASRPGTGYQPQH
d_call: TRBD2; v_call: TRBV7-3; j_call: TRBJ2-1; cdr3_aa: ASSLNSGGTYNEQF
d_call: .; v_call: TRBV5-6; j_call: TRBJ1-3; cdr3_aa: ASTRMENSGNTIY
d_call: .; v_call: TRBV27; j_call: TRBJ1-3; cdr3_aa: ASSWGVPNSGNTIY
d_call: .; v_call: TRBV7-2; j_call: TRBJ2-1; cdr3_aa: ASSLVAGRQGGEQF
d_call: TRBD2; v_call: TRBV4-3; j_call: TRBJ2-5; cdr3_aa: ASSRGLAGLGTQY
d_call: .; v_call: TRBV11-2; j_call: TRBJ2-7; cdr3_aa: ASSLRDLGSNEQY